This entry lists 8 T cell receptor beta chains sequenced from one sample in a study of monozygotic twins with inflammatory bowel disease. Reanalyzing the 5' RACE reads, TCRdb keeps one entry per CDR3 protein, without DNA. This table lists about 300,000 distinct CDR3 sequences. Material for sequencing was blood. The origin of the receptors is a human donor with ulcerative colitis or Crohn's disease, or a healthy co-twin of an affected twin (not recorded which).

This chain joins TRBV25-1 and TRBJ1-5. CDR1 MGHDK and CDR2 SYGVNS come from the germline V gene. This CDR3 has 17 amino acids. This CDR3 reads CASSESRSTSSNQPQHF.

The rearrangement uses TRBV15 and TRBJ2-5. Germline V gene lookup returns CDR1 LNHNV and CDR2 YYDKDF (reference sequence). The CDR3 has 16 residues. Here the CDR3 reads CATSEVKIRGQETQYF.

Here the CDR3 reads CSAAGTSAIYEQYF. The chain employs TRBV20-1 and TRBJ2-7; the D gene TCRdb calls, TRBD2, cannot be checked with no DNA. Germline CDR1 DFQATT, CDR2 SNEGSKA (reference sequence). CDR3 size: 14 residues.

The chain combines TRBV14 with TRBJ1-1. In germline, CDR1 is SGHDN, CDR2 FVKESK. The CDR3 has 13 residues. The CDR3 sequence is CASSPQRNTEAFF.

The chain joins TRBV29-1 to TRBJ2-7; the D call from TCRdb, TRBD1, cannot be confirmed without DNA. Germline CDR1 is SQVTM and CDR2 is ANQGSEA. The CDR3 is 13 residues long. The CDR3 here is CSVERDSTYEQYF.

J is TRBJ1-1 and V is TRBV12-3 or TRBV12-4; as DNA is missing, the TRBD1 call by TCRdb cannot be tested. CDR3 length: 14 amino acids. CDR3 in amino acids: CASRQTGRNTEAFF.

The chain has TRBV28 and TRBJ2-7; TCRdb picks TRBD2, but there is no DNA to check that call. Germline loops: CDR1 MDHEN, CDR2 SYDVKM. The CDR3 has 15 amino acids. CDR3 sequence reads: CASSLGDYPLDEQYF.

The gene calls are TRBV14 and TRBJ1-6. The CDR3 runs to 15 residues. Germline V gene data show CDR1 as SGHDN and CDR2 as FVKESK. The CDR3 reads CASSQVASSNSPLHF.